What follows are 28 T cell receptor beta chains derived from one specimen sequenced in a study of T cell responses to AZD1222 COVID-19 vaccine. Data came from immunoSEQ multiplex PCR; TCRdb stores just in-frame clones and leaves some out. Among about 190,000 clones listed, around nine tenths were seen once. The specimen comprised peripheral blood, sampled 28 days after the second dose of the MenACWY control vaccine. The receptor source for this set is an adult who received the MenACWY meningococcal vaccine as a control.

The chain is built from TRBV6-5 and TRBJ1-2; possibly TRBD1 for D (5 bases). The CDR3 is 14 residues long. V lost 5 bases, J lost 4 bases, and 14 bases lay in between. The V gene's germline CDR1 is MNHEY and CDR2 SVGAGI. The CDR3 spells CASSTKKRGYGYTF. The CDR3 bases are TGTGCCAGCAGTACCAAGAAAAGGGGCTATGGCTACACCTTC.

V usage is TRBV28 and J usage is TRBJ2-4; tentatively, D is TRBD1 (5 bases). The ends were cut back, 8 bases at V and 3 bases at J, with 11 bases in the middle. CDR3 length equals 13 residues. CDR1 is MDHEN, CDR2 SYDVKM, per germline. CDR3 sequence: CASFDSNKNIQYF. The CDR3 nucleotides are TGTGCCAGCTTTGACAGTAACAAAAACATTCAGTACTTC.

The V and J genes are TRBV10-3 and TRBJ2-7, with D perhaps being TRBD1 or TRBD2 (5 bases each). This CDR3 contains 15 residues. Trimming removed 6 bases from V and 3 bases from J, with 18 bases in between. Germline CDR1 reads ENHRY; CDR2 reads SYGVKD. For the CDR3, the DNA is TGTGCCATCAGGAATTTCCGGGACGGGGACTACGAGCAGTACTTC. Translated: CAIRNFRDGDYEQYF.

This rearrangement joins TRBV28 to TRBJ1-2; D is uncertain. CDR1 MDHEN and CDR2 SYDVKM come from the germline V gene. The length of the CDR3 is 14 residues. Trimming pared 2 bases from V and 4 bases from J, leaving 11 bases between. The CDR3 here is CASSLLRDSYGYTF. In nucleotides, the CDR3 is TGTGCCAGCAGTTTACTCCGGGATAGCTATGGCTACACCTTC.

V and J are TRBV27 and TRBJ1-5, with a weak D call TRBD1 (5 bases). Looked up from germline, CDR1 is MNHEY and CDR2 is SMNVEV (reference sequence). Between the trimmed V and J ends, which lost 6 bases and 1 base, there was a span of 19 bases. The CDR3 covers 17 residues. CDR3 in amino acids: CASSPFQGSRSNQPQHF. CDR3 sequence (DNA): TGTGCCAGCAGCCCCTTTCAGGGTAGCAGGAGCAATCAGCCCCAGCATTTT.

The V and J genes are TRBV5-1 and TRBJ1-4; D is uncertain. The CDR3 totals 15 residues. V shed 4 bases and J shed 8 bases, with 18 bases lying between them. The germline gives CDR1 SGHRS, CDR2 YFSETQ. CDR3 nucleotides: TGCGCCAGCAGCCTCGGGTCGCACGGCGAGGAAAAACTGTTTTTT. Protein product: CASSLGSHGEEKLFF.

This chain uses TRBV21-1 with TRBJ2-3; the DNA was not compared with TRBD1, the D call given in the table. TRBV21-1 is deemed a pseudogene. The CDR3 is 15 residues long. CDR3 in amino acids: CASSKGDRVSDTQYF. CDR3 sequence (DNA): TGTGCCAGCAGCAAGGGGGACAGGGTTTCAGATACGCAGTATTTT.

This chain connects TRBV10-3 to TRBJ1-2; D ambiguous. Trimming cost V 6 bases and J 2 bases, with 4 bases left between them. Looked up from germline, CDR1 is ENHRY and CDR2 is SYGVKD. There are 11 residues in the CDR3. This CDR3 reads CAIRQNYGYTF. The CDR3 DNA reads TGTGCCATCAGACAGAACTATGGCTACACCTTC.

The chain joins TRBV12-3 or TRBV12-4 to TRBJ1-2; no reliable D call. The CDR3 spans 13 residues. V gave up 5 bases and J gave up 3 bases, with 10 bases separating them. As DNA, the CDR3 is TGTGCCAGCAGTCCCTCGCGGGACTATGGCTACACCTTC. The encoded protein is CASSPSRDYGYTF.

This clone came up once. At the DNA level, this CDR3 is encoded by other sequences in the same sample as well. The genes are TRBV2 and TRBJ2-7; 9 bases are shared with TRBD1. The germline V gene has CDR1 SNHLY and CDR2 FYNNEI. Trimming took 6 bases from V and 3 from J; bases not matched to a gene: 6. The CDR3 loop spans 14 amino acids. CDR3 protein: CASSEQGAGYEQYF. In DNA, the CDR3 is TGTGCCAGCAGCGAACAGGGGGCTGGCTACGAGCAGTACTTC.

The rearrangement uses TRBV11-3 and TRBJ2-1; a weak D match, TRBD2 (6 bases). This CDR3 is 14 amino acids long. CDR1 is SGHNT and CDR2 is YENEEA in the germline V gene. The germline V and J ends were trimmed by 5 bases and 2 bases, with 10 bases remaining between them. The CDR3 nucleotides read TGTGCCAGCAGCCGGGACTCCACCTACAATGAGCAGTTCTTC. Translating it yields CASSRDSTYNEQFF.

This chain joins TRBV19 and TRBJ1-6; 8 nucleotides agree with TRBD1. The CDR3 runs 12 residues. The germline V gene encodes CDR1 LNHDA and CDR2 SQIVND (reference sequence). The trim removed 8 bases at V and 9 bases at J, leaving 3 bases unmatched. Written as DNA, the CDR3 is TGTGCCAGTGGACAGGGACCTTCACCCCTCCACTTT. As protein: CASGQGPSPLHF.

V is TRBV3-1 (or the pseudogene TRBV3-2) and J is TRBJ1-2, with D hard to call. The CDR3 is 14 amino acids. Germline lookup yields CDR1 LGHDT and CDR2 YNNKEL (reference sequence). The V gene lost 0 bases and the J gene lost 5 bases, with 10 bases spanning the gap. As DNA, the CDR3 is TGTGCCAGCAGCCAAGATATGGGCGGATATGGCTACACCTTC. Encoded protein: CASSQDMGGYGYTF.

This chain's CDR3 is CASSYDHPSSYNEQFF. For the CDR3, the DNA is TGTGCCAGCAGTTACGACCATCCCAGTTCCTACAATGAGCAGTTCTTC. This chain links TRBV6-2 or TRBV6-3 with TRBJ2-1, with D unresolved. Germline values: CDR1 MNHEY, CDR2 SVGEGT. The CDR3 loop spans 16 amino acids. Trimming shortened V by 2 bases and J by 1 base, and 12 bases separated the two germline ends.

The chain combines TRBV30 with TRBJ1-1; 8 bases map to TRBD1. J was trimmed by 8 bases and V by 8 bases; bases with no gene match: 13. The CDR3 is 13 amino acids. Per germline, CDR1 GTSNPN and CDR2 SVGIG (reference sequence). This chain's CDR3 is CAIADRRDREAFF. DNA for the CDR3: TGTGCCATCGCGGACCGACGGGACAGGGAAGCTTTCTTT.

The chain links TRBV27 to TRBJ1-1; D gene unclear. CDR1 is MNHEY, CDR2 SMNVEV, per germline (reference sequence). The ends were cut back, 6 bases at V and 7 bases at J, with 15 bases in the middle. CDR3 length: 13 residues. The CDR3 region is CASREFAGDEAFF. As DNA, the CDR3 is TGTGCCAGCAGGGAATTTGCAGGAGATGAAGCTTTCTTT.

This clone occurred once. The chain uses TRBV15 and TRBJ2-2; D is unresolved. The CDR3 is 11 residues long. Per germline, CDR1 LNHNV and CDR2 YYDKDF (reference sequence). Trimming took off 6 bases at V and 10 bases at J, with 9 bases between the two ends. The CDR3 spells CATRYSQELFF. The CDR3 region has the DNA TGTGCCACCAGGTACTCCCAGGAGCTGTTTTTT.

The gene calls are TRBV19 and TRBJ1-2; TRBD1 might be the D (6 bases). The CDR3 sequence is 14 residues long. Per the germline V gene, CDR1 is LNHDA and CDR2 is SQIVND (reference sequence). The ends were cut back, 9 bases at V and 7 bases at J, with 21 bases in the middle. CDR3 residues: CASERAAGVAGYTF. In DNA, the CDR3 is TGTGCCAGCGAGAGAGCGGCAGGGGTCGCTGGCTACACCTTC.

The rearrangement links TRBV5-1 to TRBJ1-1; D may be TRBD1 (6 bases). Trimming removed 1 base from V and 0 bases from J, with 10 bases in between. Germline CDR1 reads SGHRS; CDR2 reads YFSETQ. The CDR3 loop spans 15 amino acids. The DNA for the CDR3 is TGCGCCAGCAGCTTGCGACAGGCCCTGAACACTGAAGCTTTCTTT. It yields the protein CASSLRQALNTEAFF.

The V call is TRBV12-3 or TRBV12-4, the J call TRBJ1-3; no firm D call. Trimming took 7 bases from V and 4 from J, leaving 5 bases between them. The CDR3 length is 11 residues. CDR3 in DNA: TGTGCCAGCACGTCCGGAAACACCATATATTTT. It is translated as CASTSGNTIYF.

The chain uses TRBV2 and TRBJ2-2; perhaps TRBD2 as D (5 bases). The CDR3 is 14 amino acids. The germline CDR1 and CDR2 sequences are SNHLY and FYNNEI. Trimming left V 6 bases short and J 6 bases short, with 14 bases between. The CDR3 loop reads CASSPIDYAGELFF. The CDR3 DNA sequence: TGTGCCAGCAGCCCTATCGACTACGCCGGGGAGCTGTTTTTT.

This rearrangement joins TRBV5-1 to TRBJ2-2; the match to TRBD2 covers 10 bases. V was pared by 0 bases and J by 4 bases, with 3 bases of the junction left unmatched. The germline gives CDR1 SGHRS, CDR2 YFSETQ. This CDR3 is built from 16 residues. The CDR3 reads CASSLVLAGVTGELFF. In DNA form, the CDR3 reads TGCGCCAGCAGCTTGGTGCTAGCGGGAGTCACCGGGGAGCTGTTTTTT.

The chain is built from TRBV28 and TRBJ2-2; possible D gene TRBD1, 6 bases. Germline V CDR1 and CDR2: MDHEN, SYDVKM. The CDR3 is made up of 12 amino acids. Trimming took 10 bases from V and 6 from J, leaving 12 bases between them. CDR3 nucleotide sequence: TGTGCCACCTCAGGACAGTCCGGGGAGCTGTTTTTT. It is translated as CATSGQSGELFF.

This chain's CDR3 is CASSQSTGLYGYTF. The CDR3 DNA sequence: TGCGCCAGCAGCCAATCGACAGGGTTGTATGGCTACACCTTC. This chain links TRBV4-3 with TRBJ1-2; TRBD1 matches at 7 bases. CDR3 length: 14 amino acids. The V gene end was trimmed by 2 bases and the J gene end by 5 bases; junction bases not matched to a gene: 5. The germline V gene encodes CDR1 LGHNA and CDR2 YSLEER.

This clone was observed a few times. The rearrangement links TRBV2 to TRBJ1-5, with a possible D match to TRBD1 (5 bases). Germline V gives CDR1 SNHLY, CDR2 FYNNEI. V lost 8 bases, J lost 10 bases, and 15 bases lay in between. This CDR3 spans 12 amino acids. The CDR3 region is CASRIGESPQHF. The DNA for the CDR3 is TGTGCCAGCCGAATAGGGGAGAGCCCCCAGCATTTT.

CDR3 in DNA: TGTGCCAGTAGTAAGCTATCGCAGGGTATCCATTCCTCTGGAAACACCATATATTTT. This translates into CASSKLSQGIHSSGNTIYF. This chain uses TRBV19 with TRBJ1-3; the D gene is possibly TRBD1 (5 bases). Trimming stripped 4 bases from V and 0 bases from J, with 22 bases between. The CDR3 spans 19 residues. The germline V gene has CDR1 LNHDA and CDR2 SQIVND (reference sequence).

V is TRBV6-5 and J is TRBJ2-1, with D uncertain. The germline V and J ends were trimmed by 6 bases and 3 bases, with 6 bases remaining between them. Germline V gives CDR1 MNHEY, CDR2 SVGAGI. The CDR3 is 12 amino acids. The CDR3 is CASSPDYNEQFF. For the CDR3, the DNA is TGTGCCAGCAGCCCGGACTACAATGAGCAGTTCTTC.

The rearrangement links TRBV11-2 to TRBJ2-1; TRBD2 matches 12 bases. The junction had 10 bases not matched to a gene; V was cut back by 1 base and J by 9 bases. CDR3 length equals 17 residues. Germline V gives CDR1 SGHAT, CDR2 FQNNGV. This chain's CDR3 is CASSLGPTSGRYSEQFF. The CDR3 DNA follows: TGTGCCAGCAGCTTAGGTCCCACTAGCGGGAGGTATAGTGAGCAGTTCTTC.